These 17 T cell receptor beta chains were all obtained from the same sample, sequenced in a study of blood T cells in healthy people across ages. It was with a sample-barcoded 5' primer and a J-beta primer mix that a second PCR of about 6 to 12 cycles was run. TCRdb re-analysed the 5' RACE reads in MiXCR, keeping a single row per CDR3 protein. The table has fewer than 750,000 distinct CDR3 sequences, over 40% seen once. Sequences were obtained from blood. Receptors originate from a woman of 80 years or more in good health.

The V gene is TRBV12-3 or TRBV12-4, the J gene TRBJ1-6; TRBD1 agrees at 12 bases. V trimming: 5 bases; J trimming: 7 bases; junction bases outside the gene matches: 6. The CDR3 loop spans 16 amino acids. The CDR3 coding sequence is TGTGCCAGCAGTGGGACAGGGGGCGCGCGGAATTCACCCCTCCACTTT. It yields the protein CASSGTGGARNSPLHF.

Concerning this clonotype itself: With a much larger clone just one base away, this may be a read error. CDR3 region: CASSLLGGGTDTRYF. CDR3 coding DNA: TGTGCCAGCAGTCTCCTTGGGGGAGGAACAGATACGCGGTATTTT. The chain is built from TRBV12-3 or TRBV12-4 and TRBJ2-3, with D possibly being TRBD2 (6 bases). The CDR3 runs to 15 residues.

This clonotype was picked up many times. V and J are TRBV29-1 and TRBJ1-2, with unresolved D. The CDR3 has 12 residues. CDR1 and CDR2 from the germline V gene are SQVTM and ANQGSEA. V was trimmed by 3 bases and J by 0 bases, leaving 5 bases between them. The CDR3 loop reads CSVDAPNYGYTF. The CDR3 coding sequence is TGCAGCGTTGATGCGCCTAACTATGGCTACACCTTC. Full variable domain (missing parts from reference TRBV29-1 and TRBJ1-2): SAVISQKPSRDICQRGTSLTIQCQVDSQVTMMFWYRQQPGQSLTLIATANQGSEATYESGFVIDKFPISRPNLTFSTLTVSNMSPEDSSIYLCSVDAPNYGYTFGSGTRLTVV.

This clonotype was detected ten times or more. CDR3 sequence reads: CASTPGQGVYTF. In DNA form, the CDR3 reads TGTGCCAGCACTCCCGGACAGGGTGTCTACACCTTC. This chain connects TRBV6-6 to TRBJ1-2; 8 positions match TRBD1. The germline gives CDR1 MNHNY, CDR2 SVGAGI (reference sequence). The length of the CDR3 is 12 residues. V shed 7 bases, J shed 10 bases, and the junction held 8 bases outside the gene matches.

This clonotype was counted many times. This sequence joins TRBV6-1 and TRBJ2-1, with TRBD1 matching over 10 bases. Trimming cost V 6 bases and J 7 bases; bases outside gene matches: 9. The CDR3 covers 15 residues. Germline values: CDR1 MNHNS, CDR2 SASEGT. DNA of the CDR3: TGTGCCAGCAGCCGCGGGACAGGGGTGGTAAATGAGCAGTTCTTC. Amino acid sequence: CASSRGTGVVNEQFF.

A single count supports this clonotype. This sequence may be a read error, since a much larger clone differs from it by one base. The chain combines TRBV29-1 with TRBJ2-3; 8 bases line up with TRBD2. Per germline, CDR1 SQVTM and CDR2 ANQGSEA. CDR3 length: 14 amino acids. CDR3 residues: CGVEEREWADTQYF. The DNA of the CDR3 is TGCGGCGTTGAAGAGCGGGAGTGGGCAGATACGCAGTATTTT.

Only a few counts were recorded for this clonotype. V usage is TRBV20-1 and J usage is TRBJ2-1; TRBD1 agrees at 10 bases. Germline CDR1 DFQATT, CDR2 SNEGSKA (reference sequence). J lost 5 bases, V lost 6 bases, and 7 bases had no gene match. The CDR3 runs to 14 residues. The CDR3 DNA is TGCAGTGCCAACCCCGGGACAGGGGACAATGAGCAGTTCTTC. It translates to CSANPGTGDNEQFF.

In DNA, the CDR3 is TGTGCCAGCAGTCCGCCCGGGACAGGTCGTTATCAGTACTTC. Protein: CASSPPGTGRYQYF. The chain recombines TRBV6-6 with TRBJ2-7; 8 bases fit TRBD1. In germline, CDR1 is MNHNY, CDR2 SVGAGI (reference sequence). The CDR3 is made up of 14 amino acids. V lost 5 bases to trimming and J lost 10 bases; unmatched junction nucleotides: 13.

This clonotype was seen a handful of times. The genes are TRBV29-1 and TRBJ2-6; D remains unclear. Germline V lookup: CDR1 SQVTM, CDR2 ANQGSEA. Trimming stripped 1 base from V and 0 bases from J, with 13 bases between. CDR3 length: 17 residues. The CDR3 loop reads CSVEVTRGTSGANVLTF. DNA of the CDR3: TGCAGCGTTGAAGTAACGAGAGGAACCTCTGGGGCCAACGTCCTGACTTTC.

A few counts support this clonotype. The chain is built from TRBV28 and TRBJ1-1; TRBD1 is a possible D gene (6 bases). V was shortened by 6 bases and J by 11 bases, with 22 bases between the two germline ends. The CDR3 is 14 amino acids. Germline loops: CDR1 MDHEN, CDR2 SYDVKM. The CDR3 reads CASSKNPKGTYAFF. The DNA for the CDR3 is TGTGCCAGCAGCAAGAACCCGAAAGGGACATATGCTTTCTTT.

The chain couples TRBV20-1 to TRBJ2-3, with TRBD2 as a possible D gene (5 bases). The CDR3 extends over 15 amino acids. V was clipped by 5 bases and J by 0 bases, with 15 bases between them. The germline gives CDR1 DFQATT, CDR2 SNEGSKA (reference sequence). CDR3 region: CSAGGRTSSTDTQYF. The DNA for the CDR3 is TGCAGTGCTGGAGGCAGGACCTCGAGCACAGATACGCAGTATTTT.

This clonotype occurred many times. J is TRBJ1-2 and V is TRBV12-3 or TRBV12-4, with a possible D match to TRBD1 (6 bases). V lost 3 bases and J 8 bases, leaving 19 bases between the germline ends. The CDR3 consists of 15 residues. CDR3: CASSFGAGVLLGYTF. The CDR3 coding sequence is TGTGCCAGCAGTTTCGGGGCAGGGGTTCTATTGGGCTACACCTTC.

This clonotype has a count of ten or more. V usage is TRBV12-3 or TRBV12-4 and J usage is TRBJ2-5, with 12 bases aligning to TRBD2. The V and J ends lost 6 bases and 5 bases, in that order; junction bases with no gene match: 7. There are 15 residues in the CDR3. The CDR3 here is CASRETSGRWETQYF. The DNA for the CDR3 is TGTGCCAGCAGGGAGACTAGCGGGAGATGGGAGACCCAGTACTTC.

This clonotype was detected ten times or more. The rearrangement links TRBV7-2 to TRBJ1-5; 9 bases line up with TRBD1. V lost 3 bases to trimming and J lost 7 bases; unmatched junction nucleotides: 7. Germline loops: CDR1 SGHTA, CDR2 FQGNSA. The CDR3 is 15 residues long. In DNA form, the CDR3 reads TGTGCCAGCAGCTTTACAGGGGGCGCGGGGCAGCCCCAGCATTTT. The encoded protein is CASSFTGGAGQPQHF.

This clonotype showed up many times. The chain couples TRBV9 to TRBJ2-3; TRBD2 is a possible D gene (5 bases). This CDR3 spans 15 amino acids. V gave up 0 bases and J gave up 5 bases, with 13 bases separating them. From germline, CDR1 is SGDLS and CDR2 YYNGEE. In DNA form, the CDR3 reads TGTGCCAGCAGCGTAGAAGGAACTAGATTAGATACGCAGTATTTT. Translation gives CASSVEGTRLDTQYF.

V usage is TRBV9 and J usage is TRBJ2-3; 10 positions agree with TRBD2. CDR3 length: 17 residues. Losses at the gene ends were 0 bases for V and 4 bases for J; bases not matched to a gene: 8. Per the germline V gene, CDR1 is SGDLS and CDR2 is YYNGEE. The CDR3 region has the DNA TGTGCCAGCAGCGTAGAAGAGGGACTAGCGTTACCAGATACGCAGTATTTT. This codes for CASSVEEGLALPDTQYF.

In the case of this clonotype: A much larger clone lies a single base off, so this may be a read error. The CDR3 DNA follows: TGTGCCAGCAGCCGGACAGGGTTAGTAAACGAGCGGTACTTC. Translation: CASSRTGLVNERYF. V gene TRBV28 combines with J gene TRBJ2-7, with 8 bases identical to TRBD1. Germline V CDR1 and CDR2: MDHEN, SYDVKM. The CDR3 extends over 14 amino acids.